This T cell receptor (beta chain) was captured in a study of blood T cell repertoires in COVID-19. Study-wide background: Sample material is recorded as cDNA or gDNA derived from T cells, B-cell-depleted T cells, or PBMCs.

Germline V gene sequence: CDR1 SGDLS, CDR2 YYNGEE. Trimming left V 1 base short and J 6 bases short, with 19 bases between. This CDR3 spans 16 amino acids. TCRdb's table, derived via immunoSEQ multiplex PCR, lists solely in-frame clones and lacks some. The sample lists 140,000 or so clones, about 87% occurring once. The chain combines TRBV9 with TRBJ1-2, with D possibly matching TRBD1 (6 bases). The sequence was obtained from a human donor in a cohort sampled during active COVID-19. The sample taken for sequencing was peripheral blood. CDR3: CASSVTPSGGADGYTF. Here the CDR3 DNA reads TGTGCCAGCAGCGTAACCCCATCTGGGGGCGCCGATGGCTACACCTTC.